This record looks at one T cell receptor (beta chain) sequence and its context. Its antigen is still unknown. The authors divided CD4+ cells into CD45RA+ naive and CD45RA-negative memory subsets. The data stem from a study of shared clonotypes between healthy human individuals. Study in general: Samples came from a couple of female and a few male donors aged 18 to 49. General observations from the study: Naive subsets typically showed greater estimated richness than memory subsets.

Assay used: immunoSEQ multiplex PCR; TCRdb lists only in-frame clones, some missing. The sample records about 230,000 clones, 65% to 70% being singletons. Germline V CDR1 and CDR2: SGHAT, FQNNGV. The CDR3 covers 15 residues. The V and J ends lost 2 bases and 4 bases, in that order; junction bases with no gene match: 6. The sequencing sample was made of memory CD4+ T cells sorted from blood. Described subset: CD45RA-negative fraction. The genes are TRBV11-2 and TRBJ2-7, with TRBD1 matching 9 bases. This sequence was found in a man aged 25-40 years in good health. CDR3 region: CASSLYGDRAYEQYF. CDR3 nucleotide sequence: TGTGCCAGCAGCTTATACGGGGACAGGGCTTACGAGCAGTACTTC.